This entry lists 27 T cell receptor beta chains sequenced from one sample in a study of long-term antiretroviral therapy in people with HIV. Running of the v3.0 immunoSEQ assay took place at survey level. Some clones are missing from TCRdb's copy, which holds only in-frame ones; the method was immunoSEQ multiplex PCR. The table has approximately 35,000 clones, around 85% seen once. Sample: unsorted PBMCs, taken 2.2 years after starting antiretroviral therapy. The receptors come from a young man with HIV.

The CDR3 DNA reads as TGCGCCAGCAGGGGGGACACCAACACCGGGGAGCTGTTTTTT. Translated: CASRGDTNTGELFF. The chain carries TRBV5-1 and TRBJ2-2, with D perhaps TRBD1 (6 bases). Germline V gene data show CDR1 as SGHRS and CDR2 as YFSETQ. Trimming removed 5 bases at V and 2 bases at J, with 10 bases between. The CDR3 runs 14 residues.

The V and J genes are TRBV5-1 and TRBJ2-1; no definite D call. Germline V gene data show CDR1 as SGHRS and CDR2 as YFSETQ. CDR3 length: 16 amino acids. V was clipped by 1 base and J by 0 bases, with 11 bases between them. CDR3 nucleotide sequence: TGCGCCAGCAGCTTGCCTAGAGCCAGCTCCTACAATGAGCAGTTCTTC. Amino acid sequence: CASSLPRASSYNEQFF.

The chain joins TRBV4-1 to TRBJ1-1, with D unresolved. The CDR3 is 13 residues long. V lost 0 bases and J 0 bases, leaving 2 bases between the germline ends. Germline CDR1 MGHRA, CDR2 YSYEKL. The CDR3 region has the DNA TGCGCCAGCAGCCAAGATCTGAACACTGAAGCTTTCTTT. Amino acid sequence: CASSQDLNTEAFF.

The chain recombines TRBV6-1 with TRBJ2-7; the match to TRBD2 covers 8 bases. V gave up 2 bases and J gave up 3 bases; unmatched junction bases: 9. The CDR3 spans 16 residues. From germline, CDR1 is MNHNS and CDR2 SASEGT. CDR3 in amino acids: CASSEISGGPHYEQYF. DNA for the CDR3: TGTGCCAGCAGTGAAATCAGCGGGGGTCCTCACTACGAGCAGTACTTC.

This clone was seen a single time. The V call is TRBV6-5, the J call TRBJ1-1, with no clear D. The length of the CDR3 is 13 residues. Germline CDR1 reads MNHEY; CDR2 reads SVGAGI. Trimming removed 6 bases from V and 3 bases from J, with 11 bases in between. CDR3 nucleotides: TGTGCCAGCAGCCTCGGACTTCACACTGAAGCTTTCTTT. Encoded protein: CASSLGLHTEAFF.

This sequence joins TRBV4-1 and TRBJ2-2; D is possibly TRBD1 or TRBD2 (5 bases each). Germline CDR1 MGHRA, CDR2 YSYEKL. V was trimmed by 2 bases and J by 3 bases, leaving 10 bases between them. The CDR3 totals 15 residues. This CDR3 reads CASSQRQGDTGELFF. CDR3 DNA: TGCGCCAGCAGCCAACGCCAGGGAGACACCGGGGAGCTGTTTTTT.

The chain combines TRBV5-4 with TRBJ2-6, with D tentatively TRBD1 or TRBD2 (5 bases each). V was trimmed by 2 bases and J by 0 bases, leaving 18 bases between them. Germline lookup yields CDR1 SGHNT and CDR2 YYREEE (reference sequence). The CDR3 runs 19 residues. The CDR3 protein is CASSLGKEGPLSGANVLTF. The CDR3 coding sequence is TGTGCCAGCAGCTTAGGAAAAGAGGGGCCACTCTCTGGGGCCAACGTCCTGACTTTC.

This clone was detected a few times. V and J are TRBV2 and TRBJ1-2, with TRBD1 matching 7 bases. CDR1 and CDR2 (germline): SNHLY, FYNNEI. This CDR3 comprises 13 residues. V dropped 0 bases and J dropped 7; count of bases not matched to a gene: 2. CDR3 sequence reads: CASSEARQGGYTF. The CDR3 nucleotides are TGTGCCAGCAGTGAAGCCCGACAGGGTGGCTACACCTTC. Full variable domain (outside the CDR3, taken from reference TRBV2 and TRBJ1-2): EPEVTQTPSHQVTQMGQEVILRCVPISNHLYFYWYRQILGQKVEFLVSFYNNEISEKSEIFDDQFSVERPDGSNFTLKIRSTKLEDSAMYFCASSEARQGGYTFGSGTRLTVV.

The V call is TRBV6-1, the J call TRBJ1-5, with a tentative D call TRBD1 (5 bases). The ends were cut back, 0 bases at V and 7 bases at J, with 16 bases in the middle. The CDR3 sequence is 16 residues long. Germline-derived CDR1 and CDR2 are MNHNS and SASEGT. The CDR3, as DNA: TGTGCCAGCAGTGAAGCTGGGGAGTGGGGGAGGCAGCCCCAGCATTTT. Amino acid sequence: CASSEAGEWGRQPQHF.

The chain links TRBV11-2 to TRBJ2-5; no clear D gene. V was clipped by 4 bases and J by 5 bases, with 14 bases between them. The CDR3 is 14 amino acids. The germline V gene has CDR1 SGHAT and CDR2 FQNNGV. CDR3 residues: CASSWGTETETQYF. Written as DNA, the CDR3 is TGTGCCAGCAGCTGGGGAACCGAAACGGAGACCCAGTACTTC.

This chain joins TRBV5-1 and TRBJ2-7; perhaps D is TRBD1 or TRBD2 (5 bases each). Germline-derived CDR1 and CDR2 are SGHRS and YFSETQ. CDR3 length: 15 residues. V gave up 0 bases and J gave up 4 bases, with 14 bases separating them. CDR3 residues: CASSLGFEGRYEQYF. Here the CDR3 DNA reads TGCGCCAGCAGCTTGGGGTTTGAGGGGCGGTACGAGCAGTACTTC.

The chain combines TRBV18 with TRBJ1-5, with D maybe TRBD1 (6 bases). Germline values: CDR1 KGHSH, CDR2 LQKENI. The CDR3 has 13 residues. Trimming removed 4 bases at V and 4 bases at J, with 8 bases between. This CDR3 reads CASSRQENQPQHF. The CDR3 nucleotides read TGTGCCAGCTCACGACAGGAGAATCAGCCCCAGCATTTT.

The V call is TRBV9, the J call TRBJ2-7; tentative D call: TRBD2 (6 bases). CDR3 length: 14 residues. The V end was cut by 1 base, the J end by 4 bases, with 12 bases between. Germline loops: CDR1 SGDLS, CDR2 YYNGEE. The CDR3: CASSVTGSTYEQYF. CDR3 in DNA: TGTGCCAGCAGCGTAACCGGGAGCACGTACGAGCAGTACTTC.

The chain joins TRBV4-1 to TRBJ2-1; maybe TRBD1 (5 bases). Germline V gives CDR1 MGHRA, CDR2 YSYEKL. The CDR3 consists of 13 residues. V was shortened by 4 bases and J by 4 bases, with 8 bases between the two germline ends. CDR3 residues: CASSPDKYNEQFF. The CDR3 bases are TGCGCCAGCAGCCCGGACAAATACAATGAGCAGTTCTTC.

CDR3 sequence reads: CASGEQNTEAFF. The CDR3 coding sequence is TGTGCCAGCGGGGAGCAGAACACTGAAGCTTTCTTT. The chain carries TRBV7-8 and TRBJ1-1, with no clear D. CDR1 and CDR2 (germline): SGHVS, FQNEAQ. Trimming took 8 bases from V and 1 from J, leaving 8 bases between them. This CDR3 region has 12 residues.

V gene TRBV6-5 combines with J gene TRBJ2-6, with 7 bases fitting TRBD1. The J segment lost 4 bases and the V segment lost 6 bases, leaving 6 bases of the junction unmatched. CDR3 size: 15 residues. Germline-derived CDR1 and CDR2 are MNHEY and SVGAGI. CDR3 sequence (DNA): TGTGCCAGCAGACTTACAGGGGCCGGGGCCAACGTCCTGACTTTC. It encodes CASRLTGAGANVLTF.

The V gene is TRBV21-1, the J gene TRBJ2-1; the D call TRBD2 from the table was never checked on the DNA. TRBV21-1 is termed a pseudogene. This CDR3 comprises 17 residues. The DNA for the CDR3 is TGTGCCAGCAGCAAAGGGGGACTAGCGGAGCCATACAATGAGCAGTTCTTC. Protein product: CASSKGGLAEPYNEQFF.

The gene calls are TRBV7-9 and TRBJ2-4, with D possibly being TRBD1 (6 bases). This CDR3 has 14 amino acids. Per germline, CDR1 SEHNR and CDR2 FQNEAQ (reference sequence). The ends were cut back, 2 bases at V and 7 bases at J, with 12 bases in the middle. CDR3 amino acids: CASSLRDIGNIQYF. Here the CDR3 DNA reads TGTGCCAGCAGCTTAAGGGACATTGGGAACATTCAGTACTTC.

To note about this clone: One end of the junction does not line up with germline, which may come from a read error. V and J are TRBV7-7 and TRBJ2-5, with D uncertain. CDR3 length equals 14 residues. Per the germline V gene, CDR1 is SSHAT and CDR2 is FNYEAQ (reference sequence). Written as DNA, the CDR3 is TGTGCTAGCAGCTTAGGTTCCGGGCGAGAGACCCAGTACTTC. Its translation is CASSLGSGRETQYF.

The chain couples TRBV28 to TRBJ2-5; D is perhaps TRBD1 (7 bases). CDR1 is MDHEN and CDR2 is SYDVKM in the germline V gene. The CDR3 loop spans 15 amino acids. The V and J ends lost 5 bases and 5 bases respectively, with 18 bases between them. This CDR3 reads CASSLRQGGQETQYF. The CDR3 nucleotides are TGTGCCAGCAGTCTCCGACAGGGAGGTCAGGAGACCCAGTACTTC.

The chain is built from TRBV28 and TRBJ1-2, with TRBD1 matching 7 bases. Germline V gene data show CDR1 as MDHEN and CDR2 as SYDVKM. This CDR3 spans 15 amino acids. The trim removed 1 base at V and 3 bases at J, leaving 5 bases unmatched. The CDR3 DNA follows: TGTGCCAGCAGTTTATCCCCCACAGGGGACTATGGCTACACCTTC. Translation: CASSLSPTGDYGYTF.

V is TRBV6-1 and J is TRBJ1-2, with D maybe TRBD1 (5 bases). Germline loops: CDR1 MNHNS, CDR2 SASEGT. V lost 6 bases to trimming and J lost 4 bases, with 15 bases between them. The CDR3 spans 14 residues. The CDR3 DNA is TGTGCCAGCAGGAGACGGGACTCCCCCTATGGCTACACCTTC. It is translated as CASRRRDSPYGYTF.

The rearrangement links TRBV7-3 to TRBJ2-3; no definite D call. V was trimmed by 1 base and J by 4 bases, leaving 12 bases between them. The V gene's germline CDR1 is SGHTA and CDR2 FQGTGA. The CDR3 covers 15 residues. CDR3 in DNA: TGTGCCAGCAGCTTAAGACAAGGCGGTCCAGATACGCAGTATTTT. This sequence encodes CASSLRQGGPDTQYF.

This clone was counted a single time. The chain uses TRBV5-1 and TRBJ2-5, with unresolved D. The CDR3 length is 11 residues. CDR1 SGHRS and CDR2 YFSETQ come from the germline V gene. Between the trimmed V and J ends, which lost 0 bases and 3 bases, there was a span of 0 bases. CDR3 DNA: TGCGCCAGCAGCTTGGAAGAGACCCAGTACTTC. It translates to CASSLEETQYF.

The chain is built from TRBV9 and TRBJ2-1, with TRBD2 matching 9 bases. V shed 2 bases, J shed 5 bases, and the junction held 8 bases outside the gene matches. Germline V gene lookup returns CDR1 SGDLS and CDR2 YYNGEE. The CDR3 has 16 residues. The CDR3 DNA reads as TGTGCCAGCAGCGTTCGGGTAGCGGGGGACCACAATGAGCAGTTCTTC. Residues: CASSVRVAGDHNEQFF.

This rearrangement joins TRBV5-1 to TRBJ2-3; D is ambiguous. V lost 4 bases and J 2 bases, leaving 14 bases between the germline ends. Per germline, CDR1 SGHRS and CDR2 YFSETQ. The CDR3 is made up of 15 amino acids. CDR3 in amino acids: CASSEDDGYTDTQYF. DNA for the CDR3: TGCGCCAGCAGCGAAGACGACGGTTACACAGATACGCAGTATTTT. Full variable domain (remainder filled in from reference TRBV5-1 and TRBJ2-3): KAGVTQTPRYLIKTRGQQVTLSCSPISGHRSVSWYQQTPGQGLQFLFEYFSETQRNKGNFPGRFSGRQFSNSRSEMNVSTLELGDSALYLCASSEDDGYTDTQYFGPGTRLTVL.

The V and J genes are TRBV6-1 and TRBJ2-2; D call uncertain. The V end was cut by 1 base, the J end by 6 bases, with 15 bases between. Germline loops: CDR1 MNHNS, CDR2 SASEGT. The CDR3 covers 16 residues. CDR3 DNA: TGTGCCAGCAGTGAAGAGACGGCCTCGGTTGCCGGGGAGCTGTTTTTT. It yields the protein CASSEETASVAGELFF.